The clone carrying this T cell receptor beta chain was observed a handful of times. Antigen: not known. The data were obtained in a study of shared clonotypes between healthy human individuals. General observations from the study: Sample collection involved blood only; tissue repertoires are likely different.

Trimming left V 0 bases short and J 3 bases short, with 9 bases between. This CDR3 comprises 15 residues. Germline CDR1 is MNHEY and CDR2 is SVGAGI. Assay execution took place at the deep level. The authors distributed each subset's genomic DNA evenly over several immunoSEQ plates. In replicate PCRs of unsorted PBMC, 300 ng DNA, around 29,000 T cell genomes, was used. Assay: immunoSEQ multiplex PCR; the TCRdb copy retains only in-frame clones and omits some. The sample has hundreds of thousands of clones; about 85% are singletons. The chain carries TRBV6-5 and TRBJ1-3, with no clear D. This clonotype originated in a woman in her 40s in good health. Some clones in this sample may be carry-over from other donors' samples. Material for sequencing was PBMCs. The CDR3 reads CASSYSGEHGNTIYF. In DNA form, the CDR3 reads TGTGCCAGCAGTTACTCTGGGGAACATGGAAACACCATATATTTT.